A single sample is the source of the 12 T cell receptor beta chains below, sequenced in a study of OX40 agonist ivuxolimab in advanced cancers. The method was the immunoSEQ multiplex PCR assay. The immuneACCESS repertoire file appears here via TCRdb, limited to in-frame rearrangements. These files lack a portion of the clones; in checked studies, under half of the deficit traces to unresolved V genes, and the cause of the others is not known. The sample contains about 64,000 clones, roughly 80% of them found a single time. The top ten clones comprise 0.95% to 1.5% of the sample. The material sequenced was CD4+ or CD8+ T cells sorted from blood, taken in a trial of the OX40 agonist ivuxolimab. The receptors were gathered from an adult with an advanced solid tumor such as melanoma, head and neck, liver or kidney cancer.

The rearrangement links TRBV7-8 to TRBJ1-5, with 8 bases lining up with TRBD1. Germline values: CDR1 SGHVS, CDR2 FQNEAQ. The CDR3 has 15 amino acids. Germline trimming cut 5 bases from V and 0 bases from J; bases unmatched to any gene: 3. As DNA, the CDR3 is TGTGCCAGCAGCGTCGACAGGGGTAGCAATCAGCCCCAGCATTTT. Amino acids: CASSVDRGSNQPQHF.

The chain recombines TRBV27 with TRBJ1-2; D gene ambiguous. Germline V gene sequence: CDR1 MNHEY, CDR2 SMNVEV (reference sequence). V lost 3 bases, J lost 1 base, and 6 bases lay in between. This CDR3 contains 13 residues. The CDR3 sequence is CASSFGVNYGYTF. CDR3 nucleotides: TGTGCCAGCAGTTTTGGGGTTAACTATGGCTACACCTTC.

A remark on this clone: Other nucleotide sequences from this sample produce the same CDR3. The chain couples TRBV5-1 to TRBJ1-2, with D perhaps TRBD1 (5 bases). The CDR3 extends over 13 amino acids. Trimming cost V 0 bases and J 8 bases, with 11 bases left between them. Per the germline V gene, CDR1 is SGHRS and CDR2 is YFSETQ. CDR3 amino acids: CASSLVQGQGYTF. The CDR3 DNA is TGCGCCAGCAGCTTGGTCCAGGGCCAAGGCTACACCTTC.

The chain has TRBV7-7 and TRBJ1-6; D unclear. This CDR3 is built from 17 residues. Germline V gives CDR1 SSHAT, CDR2 FNYEAQ (reference sequence). The ends were cut back, 8 bases at V and 6 bases at J, with 23 bases in the middle. This chain's CDR3 is CASVLSGISHGNSPLHF. The CDR3 DNA reads as TGTGCCAGCGTATTGTCCGGCATTTCCCATGGTAATTCACCCCTCCACTTT.

The chain joins TRBV7-9 to TRBJ2-1; TRBD2 matches 9 bases. The CDR3 has 15 residues. V was pared by 5 bases and J by 7 bases, with 9 bases of the junction left unmatched. Germline assignment: CDR1 SEHNR and CDR2 FQNEAQ (reference sequence). The CDR3 region is CASSAGGTSRNEQFF. In nucleotides, the CDR3 is TGTGCCAGCAGCGCAGGTGGGACTAGCCGGAATGAGCAGTTCTTC.

This clone was observed a few times. The chain combines TRBV20-1 with TRBJ1-1; D not resolved. The CDR3 is 11 residues long. Germline lookup yields CDR1 DFQATT and CDR2 SNEGSKA (reference sequence). V lost 2 bases and J 5 bases, leaving 6 bases between the germline ends. CDR3 nucleotide sequence: TGCAGTGCTAGATGGGGAACTGAAGCTTTCTTT. Residues: CSARWGTEAFF.

The V gene is TRBV5-1, the J gene TRBJ2-7, with D perhaps being TRBD1 or TRBD2 (5 bases each). V was cut by 3 bases and J by 7 bases, with 11 bases left in between. CDR3 size: 12 residues. Germline CDR1 is SGHRS and CDR2 is YFSETQ. This CDR3 reads CASSSGDREQYF. CDR3 nucleotides: TGCGCCAGCAGCTCCGGGGACCGGGAGCAGTACTTC.

This chain uses TRBV5-1 with TRBJ1-5; unclear D gene. Per germline, CDR1 SGHRS and CDR2 YFSETQ. V was pared by 0 bases and J by 5 bases, with 9 bases between. CDR3 size: 14 residues. In DNA, the CDR3 is TGCGCCAGCAGCTTGGATGGTTTTTATCAGCCCCAGCATTTT. It yields the protein CASSLDGFYQPQHF.

The chain is built from TRBV7-2 and TRBJ2-1; 8 bases match TRBD2. V gave up 3 bases and J gave up 4 bases; unmatched junction bases: 2. There are 14 residues in the CDR3. The germline V gene encodes CDR1 SGHTA and CDR2 FQGNSA. The CDR3 spells CASSFSSGYNEQFF. In DNA, the CDR3 is TGTGCCAGCAGCTTTTCTAGCGGGTACAATGAGCAGTTCTTC.

This rearrangement joins TRBV5-1 to TRBJ1-1; 7 positions match TRBD1. In germline, CDR1 is SGHRS, CDR2 YFSETQ. The CDR3 runs 13 residues. After removal of 5 bases from V and 6 bases from J, the junction contained 7 bases not matched to a gene. The CDR3 protein is CASRATGDAEAFF. CDR3 DNA: TGCGCCAGCAGGGCTACAGGGGACGCTGAAGCTTTCTTT.

The V and J genes are TRBV6-5 and TRBJ2-2; D may be TRBD2 (5 bases). Deletions cut 10 bases from V and 7 bases from J, with 22 bases between. Germline V gene data show CDR1 as MNHEY and CDR2 as SVGAGI. The CDR3 extends over 15 amino acids. CDR3 sequence (DNA): TGTGCCACCAGGACGTCGAATCTACGGGGCGGGGAGCTGTTTTTT. Translation: CATRTSNLRGGELFF.

This chain uses TRBV5-4 with TRBJ2-3; 15 bases match TRBD2. Trimming cost V 4 bases and J 3 bases; bases outside gene matches: 6. This CDR3 spans 17 amino acids. From germline, CDR1 is SGHNT and CDR2 YYREEE (reference sequence). Written as DNA, the CDR3 is TGTGCCAGCAGCACCGGGACTAGCGGGGGGAAGACAGATACGCAGTATTTT. Amino acid sequence: CASSTGTSGGKTDTQYF.